The sample holds a few counts of the clone carrying this T cell receptor (beta chain). Its specificity is not known. The germline V gene encodes CDR1 SNHLY and CDR2 FYNNEI. V lost 1 base and J 6 bases, leaving 6 bases between the germline ends. The CDR3 runs 13 residues. The data derive from a study of T cell responses to AZD1222 COVID-19 vaccine. Findings of the study overall: The reported proportion of spike-specific TCRs targeting unmutated variant regions was nearly half. Across the whole spike, CD4 TCRs peaked at regions 160-218 and 743-854. Only after the peak T cell response were repertoires sampled. Baseline seropositivity characterized only 5 to 7 AZD1222 recipients.

Sequenced by immunoSEQ multiplex PCR; TCRdb stores in-frame clones only, minus some. The sample has approximately 120,000 clones, around 85% seen once. The receptor was isolated from an adult who received the AZD1222 COVID-19 vaccine. V is TRBV2 and J is TRBJ2-2; no clear D. This specimen consisted of peripheral blood, obtained 28 days after the second AZD1222 dose. CDR3 sequence: CASSEDWAGELFF. The CDR3 region has the DNA TGTGCCAGCAGTGAAGATTGGGCCGGGGAGCTGTTTTTT. The full variable domain, its missing parts supplied by reference TRBV2 and TRBJ2-2, is EPEVTQTPSHQVTQMGQEVILRCVPISNHLYFYWYRQILGQKVEFLVSFYNNEISEKSEIFDDQFSVERPDGSNFTLKIRSTKLEDSAMYFCASSEDWAGELFFGEGSRLTVL.